This passage covers 19 T cell receptor beta chains from one sample sequenced in a study of blood T cells in healthy people across ages. Next came a second PCR, run for about 7 to 12 cycles, which used a sample-barcoded 5' primer along with a J-beta primer mix. TCRdb processed the 5' RACE reads anew with MiXCR; each CDR3 protein has one entry. This sample has more than 500,000 distinct CDR3 sequences, with 25% to 30% found just once. What was sequenced was blood. These receptor sequences come from a woman in her 70s in good health.

This clonotype showed up just once. This sequence joins TRBV29-1 and TRBJ2-3; no firm D call. Looked up from germline, CDR1 is SQVTM and CDR2 is ANQGSEA. Trimming took off 4 bases at V and 2 bases at J, with 10 bases between the two ends. This CDR3 has 13 amino acids. CDR3 region: CSVGLVNTDTQYF. CDR3 coding DNA: TGCAGCGTTGGGCTAGTTAACACAGATACGCAGTATTTT.

This clonotype has a handful of counts. V gene TRBV19 combines with J gene TRBJ2-5; D possibly corresponds to TRBD1 (5 bases). The CDR3 contains 16 residues. V lost 2 bases and J lost 4, with 17 bases in between. From germline, CDR1 is LNHDA and CDR2 SQIVND (reference sequence). The CDR3 nucleotides read TGTGCCAGTAGTATAACACTCAGGGAAACAGGAGAGACCCAGTACTTC. Amino acids: CASSITLRETGETQYF. The full variable domain, rest sourced from reference TRBV19 and TRBJ2-5, is DGGITQSPKYLFRKEGQNVTLSCEQNLNHDAMYWYRQDPGQGLRLIYYSQIVNDFQKGDIAEGYSVSREKKESFPLTVTSAQKNPTAFYLCASSITLRETGETQYFGPGTRLLVL.

This clonotype was counted between two and nine times. The rearrangement uses TRBV25-1 and TRBJ1-2; possible D gene TRBD1, 6 bases. CDR1 is MGHDK, CDR2 SYGVNS, per germline. This CDR3 spans 14 amino acids. V lost 8 bases and J lost 8, with 21 bases in between. The CDR3 nucleotides read TGTGCCAGCCGAGGTACAGGGATGGAGGGAGGCTACACCTTC. Its translation is CASRGTGMEGGYTF.

This chain joins TRBV20-1 and TRBJ1-4, with TRBD1 matching over 8 bases. The CDR3 runs 15 residues. The junction had 5 bases not matched to a gene; V was cut back by 4 bases and J by 1 base. From germline, CDR1 is DFQATT and CDR2 SNEGSKA (reference sequence). CDR3 in amino acids: CSATGGEGTNEKLFF. The CDR3 DNA sequence: TGCAGTGCTACAGGGGGCGAAGGAACTAATGAAAAACTGTTTTTT.

The V and J genes are TRBV10-3 and TRBJ2-5, with D possibly called TRBD1 or TRBD2 (5 bases each). Trimming left V 6 bases short and J 2 bases short, with 13 bases between. Germline assignment: CDR1 ENHRY and CDR2 SYGVKD. The CDR3 covers 14 residues. CDR3 sequence (DNA): TGTGCCATCAGCTCGGGACGCGCTCAAGAGACCCAGTACTTC. As protein: CAISSGRAQETQYF.

Only a few counts were recorded for this clonotype. This chain links TRBV6-4 with TRBJ1-3, with D hard to call. V was trimmed by 6 bases and J by 4 bases, leaving 7 bases between them. Germline V CDR1 and CDR2: MRHNA, SNTAGT. The CDR3 spans 12 residues. The CDR3 protein is CASREHGNTIYF. The CDR3 DNA sequence: TGTGCCAGCAGGGAACACGGAAACACCATATATTTT.

This sequence joins TRBV6-2 or TRBV6-3 and TRBJ2-5, with D unclear. The V gene lost 8 bases and the J gene lost 1 base, with 5 bases spanning the gap. The CDR3 has 11 amino acids. From germline, CDR1 is MNHEY and CDR2 SVGEGT. The CDR3 DNA follows: TGTGCCAGCGTCCTCCAAGAGACCCAGTACTTC. It is translated as CASVLQETQYF.

CDR3 in DNA: TGCAGTGCTAACCAGGGTCGGCGAAACGAGCAGTACTTC. Its protein product is CSANQGRRNEQYF. The V gene is TRBV20-1, the J gene TRBJ2-5; weak D call: TRBD1 (5 bases). The closer fit of TRBJ2-7 to the DNA end suggests the J call may be wrong. The length of the CDR3 is 13 residues. Looked up from germline, CDR1 is DFQATT and CDR2 is SNEGSKA (reference sequence).

This clonotype showed up just a few times. The chain combines TRBV4-3 with TRBJ2-2; D is undetermined. The germline V gene encodes CDR1 LGHNA and CDR2 YSLEER. V was cut by 1 base and J by 7 bases, with 7 bases left in between. The CDR3 sequence is 13 residues long. The CDR3 sequence: CASSQGLLGELFF. The CDR3, as DNA: TGCGCCAGCAGCCAAGGGTTACTCGGGGAGCTGTTTTTT.

The chain employs TRBV2 and TRBJ1-4; no reliable D call. Per the germline V gene, CDR1 is SNHLY and CDR2 is FYNNEI. This CDR3 has 14 residues. Trimming shortened V by 11 bases and J by 3 bases, and 16 bases separated the two germline ends. The CDR3 loop reads CAGSDPAPNEKLFF. CDR3 coding DNA: TGTGCCGGCTCGGACCCTGCCCCTAATGAAAAACTGTTTTTT.

This chain connects TRBV6-5 to TRBJ1-4; 11 nucleotides agree with TRBD1. Germline V gene lookup returns CDR1 MNHEY and CDR2 SVGAGI. There are 17 residues in the CDR3. The junction had 8 bases not matched to a gene; V was cut back by 4 bases and J by 4 bases. In DNA, the CDR3 is TGTGCCAGCAGTTTAGGACAGGGGGCGGGAGGTAATGAAAAACTGTTTTTT. Amino acids: CASSLGQGAGGNEKLFF.

A few counts support this clonotype. The chain combines TRBV9 with TRBJ2-5, with D possibly being TRBD1 (6 bases). The end of the DNA aligns better with TRBJ2-1, so the J call may be wrong. The CDR3 extends over 13 amino acids. Germline loops: CDR1 SGDLS, CDR2 YYNGEE. The CDR3 spells CASSVADRNEQFF. The CDR3 DNA sequence: TGTGCCAGCAGCGTAGCCGACAGGAATGAGCAGTTCTTC.

There are a few counts of this clonotype. This sequence joins TRBV12-3 or TRBV12-4 and TRBJ1-4; 7 bases align to TRBD1. The junction had 7 bases not matched to a gene; V was cut back by 5 bases and J by 4 bases. This CDR3 contains 15 residues. The CDR3 DNA is TGTGCCAGCAGTGCCCGGACAGGAGTTAATGAAAAACTGTTTTTT. It translates to CASSARTGVNEKLFF.

The V and J genes are TRBV29-1 and TRBJ2-4, with TRBD1 as a possible D gene (5 bases). Germline CDR1 SQVTM, CDR2 ANQGSEA. Trimming stripped 7 bases from V and 6 bases from J, with 13 bases between. The CDR3 extends over 12 amino acids. In DNA, the CDR3 is TGCAGCGCCTCGACAGACGGAAACATTCAGTACTTC. It encodes CSASTDGNIQYF.

The chain links TRBV6-2 or TRBV6-3 to TRBJ2-1; 7 nucleotides align to TRBD1. The CDR3 consists of 16 residues. CDR1 and CDR2 from the germline V gene are MNHEY and SVGEGT. V was clipped by 6 bases and J by 0 bases; unmatched bases: 8. The CDR3 here is CASSRTGPSSYNEQFF. The CDR3 DNA reads TGTGCCAGCAGCCGGACAGGCCCTAGCTCCTACAATGAGCAGTTCTTC.

This rearrangement joins TRBV12-3 or TRBV12-4 to TRBJ2-1; 7 positions match TRBD2. This CDR3 is 17 amino acids long. Germline trimming cut 5 bases from V and 0 bases from J; bases unmatched to any gene: 10. This chain's CDR3 is CASSRRSGGSSYNEQFF. In DNA, the CDR3 is TGTGCCAGCAGTAGAAGATCGGGGGGAAGCTCCTACAATGAGCAGTTCTTC.

CDR3 in amino acids: CASSHQRDGGNEQFF. The CDR3 DNA follows: TGTGCCAGCAGTCATCAGCGGGACGGGGGCAATGAGCAGTTCTTC. The genes are TRBV6-6 and TRBJ2-1; 7 nucleotides line up with TRBD2. Germline V gene lookup returns CDR1 MNHNY and CDR2 SVGAGI (reference sequence). The CDR3 has 15 amino acids. Trimming took 5 bases from V and 6 from J; bases not matched to a gene: 10.

This chain joins TRBV20-1 and TRBJ1-4; D not certain. The V end was cut by 3 bases, the J end by 4 bases, with 24 bases between. The CDR3 is made up of 18 amino acids. In germline, CDR1 is DFQATT, CDR2 SNEGSKA (reference sequence). In nucleotides, the CDR3 is TGCAGTGCTAGGATGGCCACAGATCACGTACCATTTAATGAAAAACTGTTTTTT. Protein: CSARMATDHVPFNEKLFF.

The chain uses TRBV12-3 or TRBV12-4 and TRBJ2-5; 11 nucleotides line up with TRBD1. CDR3 length: 15 residues. Germline trimming cut 5 bases from V and 5 bases from J; bases unmatched to any gene: 7. The CDR3: CASSPGTGGFETQYF. CDR3 sequence (DNA): TGTGCCAGCAGTCCGGGGACAGGGGGTTTTGAGACCCAGTACTTC.